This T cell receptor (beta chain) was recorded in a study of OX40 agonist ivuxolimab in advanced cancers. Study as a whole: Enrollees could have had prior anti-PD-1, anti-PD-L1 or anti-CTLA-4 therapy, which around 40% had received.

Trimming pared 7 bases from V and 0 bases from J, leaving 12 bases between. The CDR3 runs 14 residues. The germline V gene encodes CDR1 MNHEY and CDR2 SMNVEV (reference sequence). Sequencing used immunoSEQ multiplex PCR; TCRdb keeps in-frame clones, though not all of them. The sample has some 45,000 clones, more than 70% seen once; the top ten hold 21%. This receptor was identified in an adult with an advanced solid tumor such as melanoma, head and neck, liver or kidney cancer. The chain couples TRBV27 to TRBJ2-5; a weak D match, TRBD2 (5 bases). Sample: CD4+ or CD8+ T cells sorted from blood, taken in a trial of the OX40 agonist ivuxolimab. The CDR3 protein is CASKIGLYQETQYF. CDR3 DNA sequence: TGTGCCAGCAAGATCGGACTGTACCAAGAGACCCAGTACTTC.